Shown below are 20 T cell receptor beta chains from a single sample sequenced in a study of shared clonotypes between healthy human individuals. The assay was immunoSEQ multiplex PCR, and TCRdb's table has in-frame clones only and misses some. The repertoire holds millions of clones, roughly 96% seen once, with more than 0.1% in the top ten. The sequencing input was naive CD4+ T cells sorted from blood. The subset here: CD45RA+ positively selected. These receptors originate from a man aged 18 to 30 in good health.

The count of this clone is one. V and J are TRBV9 and TRBJ2-1, with 9 bases that match TRBD2. After removal of 6 bases from V and 7 bases from J, the junction contained 14 bases not matched to a gene. From germline, CDR1 is SGDLS and CDR2 YYNGEE. The CDR3 totals 16 residues. CDR3 DNA: TGTGCCAGCACCTCAAAGCGGGGGGTTAACTCAAATGAGCAGTTCTTC. Residues: CASTSKRGVNSNEQFF. The full variable domain, rest sourced from reference TRBV9 and TRBJ2-1, is DSGVTQTPKHLITATGQRVTLRCSPRSGDLSVYWYQQSLDQGLQFLIQYYNGEERAKGNILERFSAQQFPDLHSELNLSSLELGDSALYFCASTSKRGVNSNEQFFGPGTRLTVL.

The chain couples TRBV5-6 to TRBJ1-1; D is unresolved. CDR3 length: 16 residues. CDR1 is SGHDT and CDR2 is YYEEEE in the germline V gene. Trimming shortened V by 4 bases and J by 8 bases, and 24 bases separated the two germline ends. In nucleotides, the CDR3 is TGTGCCAGCAGCCGGTTTGGAGGGCAAGGTCTGGGGGAAGCTTTCTTT. Residues: CASSRFGGQGLGEAFF. Drawing the rest from reference TRBV5-6 and TRBJ1-1, the complete variable domain is DAGVTQSPTHLIKTRGQQVTLRCSPKSGHDTVSWYQQALGQGPQFIFQYYEEEERQRGNFPDRFSGHQFPNYSSELNVNALLLGDSALYLCASSRFGGQGLGEAFFGQGTRLTVV.

There are a few counts of this clone. This sample includes further DNA sequences coding for the same CDR3. The chain combines TRBV27 with TRBJ2-5, with D possibly matching TRBD1 (6 bases). CDR3 length: 14 amino acids. Between the trimmed V and J ends, which lost 2 bases and 5 bases, there was a span of 12 bases. Per the germline V gene, CDR1 is MNHEY and CDR2 is SMNVEV (reference sequence). The CDR3 sequence is CASSLVGAGETQYF. CDR3 nucleotide sequence: TGTGCCAGCAGTTTAGTGGGGGCCGGGGAGACCCAGTACTTC.

This CDR3 is CASTLGNGQVLAFF. The CDR3 DNA sequence: TGTGCCAGCACCCTTGGAAATGGGCAGGTACTGGCTTTCTTT. The V call is TRBV7-8, the J call TRBJ1-1; D gene ambiguous. The CDR3 is 14 residues long. Germline assignment: CDR1 SGHVS and CDR2 FQNEAQ. With 7 bases removed from V and 11 bases from J, the gap between germline ends came to 23 bases.

This clone was seen only once. The chain links TRBV7-2 to TRBJ2-3, with no clear D. The germline V gene encodes CDR1 SGHTA and CDR2 FQGNSA. V was trimmed by 3 bases and J by 2 bases, leaving 9 bases between them. The CDR3 sequence is 14 residues long. CDR3: CASSFDFSTDTQYF. The CDR3 nucleotides read TGTGCCAGCAGCTTTGACTTTTCCACAGATACGCAGTATTTT. Drawing the rest from reference TRBV7-2 and TRBJ2-3, the complete variable domain is GAGVSQSPSNKVTEKGKDVELRCDPISGHTALYWYRQSLGQGLEFLIYFQGNSAPDKSGLPSDRFSAERTGGSVSTLTIQRTQQEDSAVYLCASSFDFSTDTQYFGPGTRLTVL.

The sample holds one count of this clone. V is TRBV4-3 and J is TRBJ2-3; D not resolved. CDR1 and CDR2 from the germline V gene are LGHNA and YSLEER. Between the trimmed V and J ends, which lost 4 bases and 2 bases, there was a span of 13 bases. The CDR3 length is 15 residues. Here the CDR3 DNA reads TGCGCCAGCAGCCTAAGTTGGAGTAACACAGATACGCAGTATTTT. Translating gives CASSLSWSNTDTQYF.

This clone was counted once. This chain connects TRBV5-1 to TRBJ2-7, with a weak D call TRBD2 (5 bases). CDR3 length equals 17 residues. Per the germline V gene, CDR1 is SGHRS and CDR2 is YFSETQ. Between the trimmed V and J ends, which lost 0 bases and 2 bases, there was a span of 18 bases. The CDR3 reads CASSLATGSLATYEQYF. Written as DNA, the CDR3 is TGCGCCAGCAGCTTGGCAACGGGGTCCTTAGCTACCTACGAGCAGTACTTC.

The chain combines TRBV5-1 with TRBJ2-3, with D unclear. V dropped 0 bases and J dropped 0 bases, with 8 bases sitting between them. CDR1 SGHRS and CDR2 YFSETQ come from the germline V gene. The CDR3 covers 15 residues. The CDR3 is CASSLASISTDTQYF. For the CDR3, the DNA is TGCGCCAGCAGCTTGGCCTCTATTAGCACAGATACGCAGTATTTT.

The J gene is TRBJ2-7, the V gene TRBV2, with a weak D call TRBD2 (5 bases). From germline, CDR1 is SNHLY and CDR2 FYNNEI. The CDR3 extends over 17 amino acids. Trimming took off 2 bases at V and 2 bases at J, with 19 bases between the two ends. The CDR3 sequence: CASSELISSGKAYEQYF. CDR3 in DNA: TGTGCCAGCAGTGAACTAATCAGCAGCGGAAAAGCCTACGAGCAGTACTTC.

As DNA, the CDR3 is TGTGCCAGCAGCCGAACGACATCGTACCAAGAGACCCAGTACTTC. Translated: CASSRTTSYQETQYF. The chain employs TRBV5-4 and TRBJ2-5; D is undetermined. The V gene's germline CDR1 is SGHNT and CDR2 YYREEE (reference sequence). V was shortened by 4 bases and J by 0 bases, with 13 bases between the two germline ends. CDR3 length: 15 amino acids.

Written as DNA, the CDR3 is TGTGCCAGCAGGTACCAAGAGACCCAGTACTTC. It is translated as CASRYQETQYF. J is TRBJ2-5 and V is TRBV2, with D unresolved. Germline values: CDR1 SNHLY, CDR2 FYNNEI. The length of the CDR3 is 11 residues. Trimming took off 6 bases at V and 0 bases at J, with 2 bases between the two ends.

There are a few counts of this clone. The chain carries TRBV6-6 and TRBJ2-1, with 7 nucleotides matching TRBD1. The V gene's germline CDR1 is MNHNY and CDR2 SVGAGI (reference sequence). J gave up 4 bases and V 7 bases, and 4 bases lay outside the gene matches. The CDR3 is 13 residues long. The CDR3 DNA sequence: TGTGCCAGCAAAAGGGGGCCTTACAATGAGCAGTTCTTC. Its protein is CASKRGPYNEQFF.

This rearrangement joins TRBV5-4 to TRBJ1-4; no clear D. Trimming removed 4 bases at V and 4 bases at J, with 11 bases between. Germline V gene lookup returns CDR1 SGHNT and CDR2 YYREEE (reference sequence). The CDR3 is 14 residues long. This CDR3 reads CASSPDRNNEKLFF. The CDR3 DNA follows: TGTGCCAGCAGCCCGGACCGAAATAATGAAAAACTGTTTTTT. Based on the CDR3 plus reference TRBV5-4 and TRBJ1-4, the full variable domain is ETGVTQSPTHLIKTRGQQVTLRCSSQSGHNTVSWYQQALGQGPQFIFQYYREEENGRGNFPPRFSGLQFPNYSSELNVNALELDDSALYLCASSPDRNNEKLFFGSGTQLSVL.

This chain connects TRBV4-1 to TRBJ1-2, with TRBD1 identical over 7 bases. Germline V lookup: CDR1 MGHRA, CDR2 YSYEKL. V gave up 2 bases and J gave up 3 bases; unmatched junction bases: 6. This CDR3 is built from 15 residues. The CDR3, as DNA: TGCGCCAGCAGCCAACACAGGGGTATGGACTATGGCTACACCTTC. It codes for CASSQHRGMDYGYTF.

The chain links TRBV30 to TRBJ2-3; D not resolved. V shed 4 bases and J shed 2 bases, with 4 bases lying between them. This CDR3 is 11 amino acids long. Germline CDR1 and CDR2: GTSNPN and SVGIG (reference sequence). The CDR3 loop is CAWKDTDTQYF. The CDR3 DNA follows: TGTGCCTGGAAGGACACAGATACGCAGTATTTT.

The rearrangement links TRBV5-1 to TRBJ1-4; D call uncertain. This CDR3 contains 15 residues. V was clipped by 0 bases and J by 8 bases, with 14 bases between them. In germline, CDR1 is SGHRS, CDR2 YFSETQ. This CDR3 is CASSLVSGVREKLFF. The CDR3 DNA reads TGCGCCAGCAGCTTGGTTTCTGGGGTCCGGGAAAAACTGTTTTTT.

The chain links TRBV10-1 to TRBJ2-2; 10 bases are shared with TRBD2. Germline CDR1 and CDR2: WNHNN and SYGVQD (reference sequence). This CDR3 spans 14 amino acids. Losses at the gene ends were 9 bases for V and 0 bases for J; bases not matched to a gene: 1. CDR3 bases: TGCGCCAGTAGCGGGGGGTCGAACACCGGGGAGCTGTTTTTT. Its protein product is CASSGGSNTGELFF.

CDR3 in DNA: TGTGCCAGCAGCTTACCCGGGACAGGCAAAACCTACGAGCAGTACTTC. Translation gives CASSLPGTGKTYEQYF. The rearrangement joins TRBV6-6 to TRBJ2-7; TRBD1 agrees at 8 bases. The junction had 12 bases not matched to a gene; V was cut back by 6 bases and J by 2 bases. This CDR3 comprises 16 residues. Germline CDR1 MNHNY, CDR2 SVGAGI (reference sequence).

The chain combines TRBV27 with TRBJ2-7, with 10 bases lining up with TRBD1. The CDR3 extends over 16 amino acids. V gave up 4 bases and J gave up 1 base; unmatched junction bases: 7. Germline V gives CDR1 MNHEY, CDR2 SMNVEV (reference sequence). The CDR3 is CASSSADRGSSYEQYF. CDR3 bases: TGTGCCAGCAGTTCCGCGGACAGGGGGTCATCCTACGAGCAGTACTTC.

This chain uses TRBV9 with TRBJ2-2; 9 bases align to TRBD1. The germline gives CDR1 SGDLS, CDR2 YYNGEE. Trimming cost V 4 bases and J 0 bases; bases outside gene matches: 4. This CDR3 has 16 amino acids. The CDR3 here is CASSTRTGANTGELFF. CDR3 bases: TGTGCCAGCAGCACCCGGACAGGGGCGAACACCGGGGAGCTGTTTTTT.